This section outlines one TCR beta chain sequence together with its context. Its specific antigen is unknown. Per-nucleotide qualities are absent, and no much larger clonotype sits a single base away. This sample is part of a study of blood T cell repertoires in COVID-19 (TCRdb year 2020). Context from the whole study: Samples from collaborators originated in the United States, Italy and Spain and spanned both the acute and convalescent phases of COVID-19. Where available, HLA class I and class II types were taken from metadata supplied by the sample provider and were not determined by assay-based typing. The dataset comprised deeply sampled blood TCRbeta repertoires from subjects exposed to, actively infected with, or recovered from COVID-19. The material from the prospective study consisted of cDNA or gDNA derived from T cells, B-cell-depleted T cells, or PBMCs. The repertoires were released in a freely available public database meant as a resource for research on the immune response to SARS-CoV-2. Samples were obtained from the ongoing ImmuneRACE study (first 160 participants) and from 950 to 1,500 subjects provided by 6 global collaborators. Nearly every sample came with metadata listing a de-identified subject ID, COVID-19 status, age in years and sex.

TCRbeta CDR3 regions were amplified from genomic DNA by means of the immunoSEQ Assay, a bias-controlled multiplex PCR. As for how the authors treated the data: Within the assay, amplification of reference gene primers was used to estimate how many nucleated cells each sample contained. To quantify the absolute abundance of each unique TCRbeta CDR3 rearrangement, sequence reads were collapsed and filtered. For each sample, productive Simpson clonality was calculated as the square root of Simpson's diversity index across productive rearrangements. TCRdb carries this immuneACCESS record with in-frame sequences only. Its versions omit some clonotypes, under half of them owing to an unresolved V gene in the studies checked, with the rest unexplained. That table supplies the V and J calls and clone size; D and trimming were determined from the DNA. The sample table lists approximately 100,000 clones, roughly 80% of them with a count of one. Of the sample, more than 20% is held by the ten largest clones.

The collaborating institutions used their own protocols to collect whole blood in K2EDTA tubes. Collaborator samples were shipped for TCRbeta analysis as frozen whole blood, isolated PBMCs, or DNA extracted from either sample type. Here is what the overall study found, with its caveats: The amount of clinical and demographic metadata varied by source and participant and was provided uncurated.

At the junction V is shortened by 5 bases and J by 8 bases, with 7 bases in between. From the cysteine up to the phenylalanine, the CDR3 has a length of 11 residues. The sequence is cut down to CDR3 DNA, 33 bases in frame from base 1. The germline V gene provides CDR1 SGHTA and CDR2 FQGNSA. The receptor was isolated from a man between 60 and 75 years old with acute or convalescent COVID-19. The chain is encoded by TRBV7-2 joined to TRBJ2-1, with no reliable assignment of the D segment. Source material: peripheral blood. The DNA sequence is as follows: TGTGCCAGCAGCCTCCTCGATGAGCAGTTCTTC. Its protein reads: CASSLLDEQFF.